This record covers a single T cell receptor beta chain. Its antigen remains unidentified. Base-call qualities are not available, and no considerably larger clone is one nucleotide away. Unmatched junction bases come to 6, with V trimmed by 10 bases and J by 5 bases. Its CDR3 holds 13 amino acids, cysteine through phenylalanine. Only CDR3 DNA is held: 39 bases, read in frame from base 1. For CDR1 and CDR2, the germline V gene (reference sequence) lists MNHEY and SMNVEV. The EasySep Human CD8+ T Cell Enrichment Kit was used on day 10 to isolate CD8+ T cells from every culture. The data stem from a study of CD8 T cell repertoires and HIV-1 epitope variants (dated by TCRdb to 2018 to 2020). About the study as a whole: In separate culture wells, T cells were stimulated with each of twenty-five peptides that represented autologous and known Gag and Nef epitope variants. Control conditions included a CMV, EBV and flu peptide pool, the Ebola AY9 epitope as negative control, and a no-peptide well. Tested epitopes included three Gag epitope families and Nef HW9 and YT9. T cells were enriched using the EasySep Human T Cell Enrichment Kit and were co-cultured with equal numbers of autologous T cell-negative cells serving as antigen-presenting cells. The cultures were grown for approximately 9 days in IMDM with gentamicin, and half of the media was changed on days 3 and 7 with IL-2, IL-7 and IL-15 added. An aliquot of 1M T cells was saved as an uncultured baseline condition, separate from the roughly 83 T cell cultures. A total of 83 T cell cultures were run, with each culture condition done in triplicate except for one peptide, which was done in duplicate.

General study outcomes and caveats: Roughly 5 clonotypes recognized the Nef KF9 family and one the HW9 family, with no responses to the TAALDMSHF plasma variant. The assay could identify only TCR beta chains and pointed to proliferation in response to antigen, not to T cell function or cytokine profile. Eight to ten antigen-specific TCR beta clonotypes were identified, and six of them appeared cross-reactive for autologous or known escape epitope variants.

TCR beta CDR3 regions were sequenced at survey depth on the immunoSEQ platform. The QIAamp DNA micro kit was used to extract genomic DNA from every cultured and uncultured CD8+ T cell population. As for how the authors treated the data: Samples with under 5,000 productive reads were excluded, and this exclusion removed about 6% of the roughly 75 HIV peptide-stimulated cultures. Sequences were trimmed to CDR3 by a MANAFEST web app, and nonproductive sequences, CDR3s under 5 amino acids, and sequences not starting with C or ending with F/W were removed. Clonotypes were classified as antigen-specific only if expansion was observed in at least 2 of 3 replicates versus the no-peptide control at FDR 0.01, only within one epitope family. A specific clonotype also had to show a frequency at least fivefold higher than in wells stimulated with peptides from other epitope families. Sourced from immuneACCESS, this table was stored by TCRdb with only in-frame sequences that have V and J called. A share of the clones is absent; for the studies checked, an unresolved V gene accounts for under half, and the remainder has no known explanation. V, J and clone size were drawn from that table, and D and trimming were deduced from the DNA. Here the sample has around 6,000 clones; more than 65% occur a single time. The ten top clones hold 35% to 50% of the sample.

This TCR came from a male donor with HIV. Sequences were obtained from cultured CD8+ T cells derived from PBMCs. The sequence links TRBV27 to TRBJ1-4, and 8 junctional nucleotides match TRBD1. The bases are TGTGCCACCAGACAGGGGCCAAATGAAAAACTGTTTTTT. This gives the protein CATRQGPNEKLFF.